This TCR beta chain comes out of a study of T cell repertoires in cytomegalovirus infection. In the study overall: Public TCR beta signatures provided an indication of both CMV infection and a matching HLA type.

General study findings and limits: Dominating the ex vivo response were HLA-C-restricted CMV-specific TCR beta clonotypes. CMV carriers with the relevant HLA were identified by cumulative public TCR beta family frequency.

This clonotype has only a few counts. Antigen: not known. V lost 6 bases and J 9 bases, leaving 15 bases between the germline ends. Germline V gene sequence: CDR1 LGHNA, CDR2 YNFKEQ. This CDR3 is 14 amino acids long. TCRdb reprocessed the reads with MiXCR, giving one entry per CDR3 protein. This sample has about 530,000 distinct CDR3 sequences, with more than 20% found just once. Material for sequencing was PBMCs. The receptor was derived from a human donor in good health (CMV status not recorded). Some clones in this sample may be carry-over from other donors' samples. This rearrangement joins TRBV4-2 to TRBJ1-6; D perhaps matches TRBD1 (6 bases). DNA for the CDR3: TGTGCCAGCAGACGGGAGGGGGAAACTTCACCCCTCCACTTT. This codes for CASRREGETSPLHF.